This T cell receptor (beta chain) was sequenced for a study of cytomegalovirus exposure and HLA in healthy donors. Study-wide results and caveats: In vitro experiments confirmed that a few CMV-associated chains were specific for CMV antigens. Upon later analysis, HLA-associated TCR beta chains proved more clonally expanded than other, equally common chains. Most TCR sequences proved rare, with some public TCRs found in many donors.

A multiplex PCR was run with 60 Vbeta primers and 13 Jbeta primers. Per the study methods: Around 11 million shared chains were among tens of millions of unique TCR beta chains counted in a later analysis. Some clones are missing from TCRdb's copy, which holds only in-frame ones; the method was immunoSEQ multiplex PCR. The D gene and trimming were derived from the DNA, and the V and J assignments and clone size from that table. Of approximately 110,000 clones listed, over 65% were seen once; the top ten hold more than 4.5%. This CDR3 has 13 residues. Per germline, CDR1 MNHNS and CDR2 SASEGT. In the case of this clone: Its target is not known.

Sequencing used PBMCs. The chain carries TRBV6-1 and TRBJ1-3; D uncertain. Matching the DNA end better, TRBJ2-2 makes the J call doubtful. This clonotype was sampled from a female donor in good health and CMV-seropositive. Written as DNA, the CDR3 is TGTGCCAGCACCCCGGAATCGGGCGGGGAGCTGTTTTTT. It translates to CASTPESGGELFF.